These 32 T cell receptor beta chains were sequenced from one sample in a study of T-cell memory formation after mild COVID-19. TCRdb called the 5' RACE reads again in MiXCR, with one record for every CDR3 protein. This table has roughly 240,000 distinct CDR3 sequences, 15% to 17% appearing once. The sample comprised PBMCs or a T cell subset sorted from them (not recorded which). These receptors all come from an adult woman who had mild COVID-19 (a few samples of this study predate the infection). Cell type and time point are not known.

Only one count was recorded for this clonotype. CDR3 DNA: TGCAGTGCTATGGACGGTCTTGCGAACACTGAAGCTTTCTTT. It yields the protein CSAMDGLANTEAFF. The chain couples TRBV20-1 to TRBJ1-1; the D is unclear. Germline CDR1 and CDR2: DFQATT and SNEGSKA (reference sequence). The CDR3 sequence is 14 residues long. The V gene lost 4 bases and the J gene lost 1 base, with 13 bases spanning the gap.

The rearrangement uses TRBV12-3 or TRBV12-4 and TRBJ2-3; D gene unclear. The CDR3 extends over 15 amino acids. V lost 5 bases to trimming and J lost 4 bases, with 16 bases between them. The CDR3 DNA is TGTGCCAGCAGTCCCGACTCAGTCCGGGCAGATACGCAGTATTTT. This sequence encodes CASSPDSVRADTQYF.

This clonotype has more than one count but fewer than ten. The CDR3 reads CASRGAGSYNEQFF. For the CDR3, the DNA is TGTGCCAGCAGGGGAGCGGGGTCCTACAATGAGCAGTTCTTC. This chain joins TRBV12-3 or TRBV12-4 and TRBJ2-1; 7 positions match TRBD2. This CDR3 spans 14 amino acids. Trimming removed 6 bases from V and 1 base from J; junction bases left unmatched: 3.

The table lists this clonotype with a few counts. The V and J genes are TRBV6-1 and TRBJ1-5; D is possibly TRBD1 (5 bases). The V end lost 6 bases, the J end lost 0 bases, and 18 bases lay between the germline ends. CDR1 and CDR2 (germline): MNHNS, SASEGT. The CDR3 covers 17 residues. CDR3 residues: CASSLRGTDYSNQPQHF. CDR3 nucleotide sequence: TGTGCCAGCAGCCTCCGAGGGACGGATTATAGCAATCAGCCCCAGCATTTT.

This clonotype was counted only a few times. In DNA, the CDR3 is TGTGCCAGCAGCTTAGCACAGGGTCTGGAAGGGGCCAACGTCCTGACTTTC. Its protein is CASSLAQGLEGANVLTF. The J gene is TRBJ2-6, the V gene TRBV7-9, with D maybe TRBD1 (6 bases). The CDR3 sequence is 17 residues long. The V end lost 0 bases, the J end lost 4 bases, and 13 bases lay between the germline ends. From germline, CDR1 is SEHNR and CDR2 FQNEAQ (reference sequence).

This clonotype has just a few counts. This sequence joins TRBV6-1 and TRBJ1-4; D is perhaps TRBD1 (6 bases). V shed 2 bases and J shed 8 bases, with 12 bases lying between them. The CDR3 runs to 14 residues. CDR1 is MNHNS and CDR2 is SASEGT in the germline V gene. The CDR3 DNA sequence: TGTGCCAGCAGTGAATACAGGGCAATGGAAAAACTGTTTTTT. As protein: CASSEYRAMEKLFF.

The CDR3 DNA reads as TGTGCCAGCAGAGTTTATGGGGGGTCTGCTTTCTTT. It translates to CASRVYGGSAFF. This chain connects TRBV12-3 or TRBV12-4 to TRBJ1-1; a weak D match, TRBD1 (5 bases). The CDR3 has 12 amino acids. The V and J ends lost 6 bases and 11 bases respectively, with 16 bases between them.

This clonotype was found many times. The CDR3 is CASSRTERAFF. The CDR3 nucleotides are TGCGCCAGCAGCAGGACAGAGAGAGCTTTCTTT. This sequence joins TRBV5-1 and TRBJ1-1; perhaps TRBD1 as D (6 bases). The CDR3 is 11 amino acids. V was trimmed by 4 bases and J by 10 bases, leaving 11 bases between them. The germline V gene encodes CDR1 SGHRS and CDR2 YFSETQ.

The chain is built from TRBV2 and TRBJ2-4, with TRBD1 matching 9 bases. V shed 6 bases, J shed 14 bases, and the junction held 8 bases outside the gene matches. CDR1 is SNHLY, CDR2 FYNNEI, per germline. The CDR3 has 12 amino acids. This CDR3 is CASRPEGQGEYF. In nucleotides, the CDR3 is TGTGCCAGCAGGCCTGAGGGACAGGGCGAGTACTTC.

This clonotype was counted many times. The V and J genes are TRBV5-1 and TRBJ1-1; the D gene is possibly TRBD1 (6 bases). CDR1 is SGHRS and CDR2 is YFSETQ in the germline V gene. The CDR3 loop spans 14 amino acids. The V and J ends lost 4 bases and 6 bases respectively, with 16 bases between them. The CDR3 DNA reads TGCGCCAGCAGCCCGGGACCGGGGGGCGCTGAAGCTTTCTTT. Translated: CASSPGPGGAEAFF.

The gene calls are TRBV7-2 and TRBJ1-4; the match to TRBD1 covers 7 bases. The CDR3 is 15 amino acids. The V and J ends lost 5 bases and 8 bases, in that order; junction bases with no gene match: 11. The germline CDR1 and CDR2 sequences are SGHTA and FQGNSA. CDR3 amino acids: CASSVEGGSGEKLFF. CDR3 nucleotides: TGTGCCAGCAGCGTCGAAGGGGGCTCAGGGGAAAAACTGTTTTTT.

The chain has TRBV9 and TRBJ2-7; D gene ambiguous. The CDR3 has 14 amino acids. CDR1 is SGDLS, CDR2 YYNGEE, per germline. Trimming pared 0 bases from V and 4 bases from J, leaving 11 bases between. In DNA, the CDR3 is TGTGCCAGCAGCGTAGAGGCTACTTTATACGAGCAGTACTTC. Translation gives CASSVEATLYEQYF.

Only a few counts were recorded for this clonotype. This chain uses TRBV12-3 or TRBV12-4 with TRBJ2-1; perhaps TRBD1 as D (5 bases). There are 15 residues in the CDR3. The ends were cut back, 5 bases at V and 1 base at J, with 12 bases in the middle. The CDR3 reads CASSPRRTSYNEQFF. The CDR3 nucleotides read TGTGCCAGCAGTCCTCGACGGACATCCTACAATGAGCAGTTCTTC.

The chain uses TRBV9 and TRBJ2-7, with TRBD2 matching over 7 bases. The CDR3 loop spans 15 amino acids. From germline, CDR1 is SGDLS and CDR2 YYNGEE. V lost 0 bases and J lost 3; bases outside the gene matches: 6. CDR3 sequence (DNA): TGTGCCAGCAGCGTAGACACGGGAGGTAGCTACGAGCAGTACTTC. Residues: CASSVDTGGSYEQYF.

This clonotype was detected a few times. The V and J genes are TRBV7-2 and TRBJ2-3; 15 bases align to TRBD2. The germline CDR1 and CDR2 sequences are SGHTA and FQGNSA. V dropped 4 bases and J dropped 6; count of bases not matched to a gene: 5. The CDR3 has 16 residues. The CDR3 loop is CASSSGTSGRRDTQYF. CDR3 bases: TGTGCCAGCAGCTCCGGGACTAGCGGGAGGAGGGATACGCAGTATTTT.

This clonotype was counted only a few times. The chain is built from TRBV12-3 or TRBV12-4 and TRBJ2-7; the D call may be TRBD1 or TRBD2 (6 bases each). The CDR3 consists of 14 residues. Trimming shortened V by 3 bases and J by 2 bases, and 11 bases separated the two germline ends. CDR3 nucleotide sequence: TGTGCCAGCAGTTTGTCGGGGGCAACCTACGAGCAGTACTTC. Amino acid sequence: CASSLSGATYEQYF.

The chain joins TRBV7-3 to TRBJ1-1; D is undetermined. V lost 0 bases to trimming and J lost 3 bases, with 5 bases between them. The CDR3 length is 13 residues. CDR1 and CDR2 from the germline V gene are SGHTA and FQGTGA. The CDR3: CASSLTADTEAFF. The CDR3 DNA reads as TGTGCCAGCAGCTTAACGGCGGACACTGAAGCTTTCTTT.

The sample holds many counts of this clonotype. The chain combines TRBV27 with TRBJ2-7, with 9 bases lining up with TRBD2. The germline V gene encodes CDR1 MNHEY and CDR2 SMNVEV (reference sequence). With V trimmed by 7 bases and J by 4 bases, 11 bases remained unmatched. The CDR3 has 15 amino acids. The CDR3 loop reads CASTLNSGRAYEQYF. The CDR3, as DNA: TGTGCCAGCACACTCAATAGCGGGAGAGCGTACGAGCAGTACTTC.

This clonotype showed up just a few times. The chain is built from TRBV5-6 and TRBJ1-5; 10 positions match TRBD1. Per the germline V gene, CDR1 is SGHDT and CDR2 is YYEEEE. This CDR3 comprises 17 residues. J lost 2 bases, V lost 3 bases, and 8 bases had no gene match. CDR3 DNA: TGTGCCAGCAGCTCGACAGGGGGCGGAAAGGGCAATCAGCCCCAGCATTTT. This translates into CASSSTGGGKGNQPQHF. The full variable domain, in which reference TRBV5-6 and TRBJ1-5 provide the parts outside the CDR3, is DAGVTQSPTHLIKTRGQQVTLRCSPKSGHDTVSWYQQALGQGPQFIFQYYEEEERQRGNFPDRFSGHQFPNYSSELNVNALLLGDSALYLCASSSTGGGKGNQPQHFGDGTRLSIL.

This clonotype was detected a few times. CDR3 sequence reads: CASSVGTGHEQYF. CDR3 DNA sequence: TGTGCCAGCAGCGTGGGGACAGGGCACGAGCAGTACTTC. The chain recombines TRBV9 with TRBJ2-7; TRBD1 matches at 9 bases. V lost 2 bases, J lost 5 bases, and 2 bases stayed unmatched. CDR1 is SGDLS, CDR2 YYNGEE, per germline. This CDR3 region has 13 residues.

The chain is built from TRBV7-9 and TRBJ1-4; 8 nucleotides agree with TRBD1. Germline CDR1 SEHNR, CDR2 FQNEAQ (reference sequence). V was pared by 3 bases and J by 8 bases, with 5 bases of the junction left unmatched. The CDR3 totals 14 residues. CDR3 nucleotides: TGTGCCAGCAGCTTCAGGGGGCTTCAAGAAAAACTGTTTTTT. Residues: CASSFRGLQEKLFF.

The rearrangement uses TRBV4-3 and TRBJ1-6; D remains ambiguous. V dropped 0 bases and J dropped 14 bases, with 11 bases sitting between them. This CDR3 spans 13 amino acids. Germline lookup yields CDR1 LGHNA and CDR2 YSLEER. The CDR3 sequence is CASSQERRSSLHF. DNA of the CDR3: TGCGCCAGCAGCCAAGAAAGAAGGTCCTCCCTCCACTTT.

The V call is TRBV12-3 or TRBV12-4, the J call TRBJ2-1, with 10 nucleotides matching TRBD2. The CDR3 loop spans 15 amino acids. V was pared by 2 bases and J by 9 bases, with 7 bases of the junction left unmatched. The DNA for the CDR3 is TGTGCCAGCAGTTTATCAGCGGGGGGGCAAATTGAGCAGTTCTTC. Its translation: CASSLSAGGQIEQFF.

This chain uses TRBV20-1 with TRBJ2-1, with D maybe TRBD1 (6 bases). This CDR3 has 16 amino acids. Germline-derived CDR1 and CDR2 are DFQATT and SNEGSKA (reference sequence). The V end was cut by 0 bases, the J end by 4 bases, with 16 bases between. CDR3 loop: CSAREPGHGAYNEQFF. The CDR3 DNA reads TGCAGTGCTAGAGAGCCGGGACACGGGGCATACAATGAGCAGTTCTTC.

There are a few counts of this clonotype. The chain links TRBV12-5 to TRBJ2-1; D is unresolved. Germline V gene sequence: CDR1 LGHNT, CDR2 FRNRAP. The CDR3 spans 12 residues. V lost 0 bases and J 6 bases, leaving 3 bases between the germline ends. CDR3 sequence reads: CASGLVFNEQFF. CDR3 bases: TGTGCTAGTGGTTTGGTTTTCAATGAGCAGTTCTTC.

The CDR3 region has the DNA TGTGCCAGTAGAGATATAGCGGGAGGTTCCTACGAGCAGTACTTC. As protein: CASRDIAGGSYEQYF. This rearrangement joins TRBV19 to TRBJ2-7; 10 bases align to TRBD2. V gave up 6 bases and J gave up 1 base; unmatched junction bases: 6. The CDR3 length is 15 residues. Germline V lookup: CDR1 LNHDA, CDR2 SQIVND (reference sequence).

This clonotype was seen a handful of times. This chain's CDR3 is CASGFGTSGNYNEQFF. The CDR3 coding sequence is TGTGCTAGTGGTTTCGGGACTAGCGGGAACTACAATGAGCAGTTCTTC. The rearrangement uses TRBV12-5 and TRBJ2-1, with 13 bases lining up with TRBD2. The CDR3 covers 16 residues. Germline assignment: CDR1 LGHNT and CDR2 FRNRAP. The V and J ends lost 3 bases and 3 bases, in that order; junction bases with no gene match: 2.

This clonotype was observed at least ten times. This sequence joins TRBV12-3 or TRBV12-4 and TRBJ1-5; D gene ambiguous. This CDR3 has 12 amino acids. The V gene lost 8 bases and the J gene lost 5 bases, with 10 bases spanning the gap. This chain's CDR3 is CASSIGYQPQHF. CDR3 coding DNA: TGTGCCAGCTCTATCGGTTATCAGCCCCAGCATTTT.

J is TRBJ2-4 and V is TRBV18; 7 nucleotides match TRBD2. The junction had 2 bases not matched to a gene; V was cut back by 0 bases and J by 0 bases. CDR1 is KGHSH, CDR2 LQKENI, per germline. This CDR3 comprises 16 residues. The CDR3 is CASSPPRELAKNIQYF. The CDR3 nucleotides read TGTGCCAGCTCACCACCGCGGGAGCTAGCCAAAAACATTCAGTACTTC. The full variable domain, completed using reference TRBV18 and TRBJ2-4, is NAGVMQNPRHLVRRRGQEARLRCSPMKGHSHVYWYRQLPEEGLKFMVYLQKENIIDESGMPKERFSAEFPKEGPSILRIQQVVRGDSAAYFCASSPPRELAKNIQYFGAGTRLSVL.

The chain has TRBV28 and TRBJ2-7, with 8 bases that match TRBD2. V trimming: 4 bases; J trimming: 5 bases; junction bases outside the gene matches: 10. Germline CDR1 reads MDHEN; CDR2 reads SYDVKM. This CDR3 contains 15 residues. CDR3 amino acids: CASSSSGGPPNEQYF. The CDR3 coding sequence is TGTGCCAGCAGTTCAAGCGGGGGACCCCCCAACGAGCAGTACTTC.

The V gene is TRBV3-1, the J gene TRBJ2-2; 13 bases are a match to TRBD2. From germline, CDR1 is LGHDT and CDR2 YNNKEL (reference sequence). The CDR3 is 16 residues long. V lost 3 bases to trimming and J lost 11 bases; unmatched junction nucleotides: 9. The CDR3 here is CASSHENRLAGGELFF. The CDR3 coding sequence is TGTGCCAGCAGCCACGAAAATAGACTAGCGGGGGGTGAGCTGTTTTTT.

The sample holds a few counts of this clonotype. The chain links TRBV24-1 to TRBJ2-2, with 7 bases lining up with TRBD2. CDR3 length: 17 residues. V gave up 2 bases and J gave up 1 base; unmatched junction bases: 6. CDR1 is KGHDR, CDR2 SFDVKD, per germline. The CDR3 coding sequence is TGTGCCACCAGTGATTCAAAGGCGGGAGTGAACACCGGGGAGCTGTTTTTT. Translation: CATSDSKAGVNTGELFF.